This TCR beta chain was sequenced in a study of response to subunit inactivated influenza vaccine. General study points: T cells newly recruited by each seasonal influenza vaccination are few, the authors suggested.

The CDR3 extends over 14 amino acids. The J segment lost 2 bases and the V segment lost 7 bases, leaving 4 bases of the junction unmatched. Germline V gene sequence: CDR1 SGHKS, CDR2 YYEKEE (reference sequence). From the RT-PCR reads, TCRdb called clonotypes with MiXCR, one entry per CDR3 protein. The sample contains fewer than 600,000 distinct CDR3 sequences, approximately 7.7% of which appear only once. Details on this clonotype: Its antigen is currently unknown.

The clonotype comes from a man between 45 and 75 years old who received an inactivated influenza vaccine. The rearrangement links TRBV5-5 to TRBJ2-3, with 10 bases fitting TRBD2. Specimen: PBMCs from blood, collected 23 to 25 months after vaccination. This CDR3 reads CASEAGGLTDTQYF. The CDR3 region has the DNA TGTGCCAGCGAAGCGGGGGGGCTCACAGATACGCAGTATTTT. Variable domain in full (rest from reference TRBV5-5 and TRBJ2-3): DAGVTQSPTHLIKTRGQQVTLRCSPISGHKSVSWYQQVLGQGPQFIFQYYEKEERGRGNFPDRFSARQFPNYSSELNVNALLLGDSALYLCASEAGGLTDTQYFGPGTRLTVL.